The rows below give T cell receptor beta chains drawn from one sample of a study of cytomegalovirus exposure and HLA in healthy donors. Assay used: immunoSEQ multiplex PCR; TCRdb lists only in-frame clones, some missing. The profile shows 180,000 or so clones, approximately 86% of them singletons. Source material: PBMCs. All receptors derive from a man aged 18 to 29 in good health and CMV-seropositive. Each CDR3 is given with its conserved first and last residue. Each record gives: D gene, clone size, V gene, J gene, CDR3 DNA, CDR3 protein. A D gene is named only where the DNA matches it firmly. Size is stated for part of the rows, as once, few or many counts, or as a class when the clone is expanded.

TRBD2,-,TRBV4-3,TRBJ2-3,TGCGCCAGCAGCCAGAGCGGGACCACAGATACGCAGTATTTT,CASSQSGTTDTQYF
-,-,TRBV7-2,TRBJ2-1,TGTGCCAGCAGCCCCCGGAGCCCCAATGAGCAGTTCTTC,CASSPRSPNEQFF
-,-,TRBV6-6,TRBJ2-3,TGTGCCAGCAGGGGCCAGGGAATTGGTCCAGATACGCAGTATTTT,CASRGQGIGPDTQYF
TRBD2,-,TRBV29-1,TRBJ2-1,TGCAGCGTTCCCAGGACTAGCGGGAGACCCAATGAGCAGTTCTTC,CSVPRTSGRPNEQFF
TRBD2,-,TRBV9,TRBJ2-1,TGTGCCAGCAGCGTAGCGCCTAGCGGGGGGGATGAGCAGTTCTTC,CASSVAPSGGDEQFF
-,-,TRBV11-2,TRBJ1-2,TGTGCCAGCAGCTTAGTGGCGGGGTCCGTTGGGGCTAACTATGGCTACACCTTC,CASSLVAGSVGANYGYTF
-,few,TRBV9,TRBJ2-3,TGTGCCAGCAGCGTAGGTGCCTCGTCGGCAGATACGCAGTATTTT,CASSVGASSADTQYF
-,-,TRBV9,TRBJ2-7,TGTGCCAGCAGCGTAGCTTCTGGACTCTCCTACGAGCAGTACTTC,CASSVASGLSYEQYF
-,-,TRBV5-1,TRBJ1-1,TGCGCCAGCAGACGTAGGGGCGGTACTGAAGCTTTCTTT,CASRRRGGTEAFF
TRBD2,-,TRBV6-5,TRBJ2-2,TGTGCCAGCAGTTACTTCGTAGCGGGGGTCACCGGGGAGCTGTTTTTT,CASSYFVAGVTGELFF
TRBD1,-,TRBV9,TRBJ2-7,TGTGCCAGCAGCCCCCAGGGGGAAGTCTACGAGCAGTACTTC,CASSPQGEVYEQYF
TRBD1,-,TRBV7-2,TRBJ1-1,TGTGCCAGCAGCTTAGTAGCCGGGACAGCCCTTCTACAAGCTTTCTTT,CASSLVAGTALLQAFF
TRBD2,once,TRBV9,TRBJ2-2,TGTGCCAGCAGCGTTGGTAGCGGGGGCACCGGGGAGCTGTTTTTT,CASSVGSGGTGELFF
TRBD1,-,TRBV18,TRBJ1-5,TGTGCCAGCTCACCACAACAGGGGCATGGCAATCAGCCCCAGCATTTT,CASSPQQGHGNQPQHF
-,-,TRBV5-6,TRBJ2-7,TGTGCCAGCAGCTTCGGTAGCAGGGGGGTCTACGAGCAGTACTTC,CASSFGSRGVYEQYF
-,-,TRBV2,TRBJ2-3,TGTGCCAGCAGGGAGGGCGATACGCAGTATTTT,CASREGDTQYF
TRBD1,-,TRBV9,TRBJ2-2,TGTGCCAGCAGCACAGGGGTTTCGAACACCGGGGAGCTGTTTTTT,CASSTGVSNTGELFF
TRBD2,-,TRBV6-4,TRBJ2-3,TGTGCCAGCAGTGACTGGCCGGGGGGGACCACAGATACGCAGTATTTT,CASSDWPGGTTDTQYF
TRBD2,-,TRBV19,TRBJ2-2,TGTGCCAGTAGTATTGGGGGGGACACCGGGGAGCTGTTTTTT,CASSIGGDTGELFF
-,-,TRBV18,TRBJ2-5,TGTGCCAGCTCACCACAGGGGTTAGAGACCCAGTACTTC,CASSPQGLETQYF
-,-,TRBV6-1,TRBJ1-1,TGTGCCAGCAGTGAAGAGGGGCAGGGGAACACTGAAGCTTTCTTT,CASSEEGQGNTEAFF
TRBD1,-,TRBV7-2,TRBJ2-7,TGTGCCAGCAGCTTAGGGGGATTGACAGGGAACGAGCAGTACTTC,CASSLGGLTGNEQYF
-,-,TRBV7-2,TRBJ2-7,TGTGCCAGCAGCTTTGGCCCAAGCGATTACGAGCAGTACTTC,CASSFGPSDYEQYF
TRBD1,-,TRBV7-8,TRBJ2-7,TGTGCCAGCAGCTTGAGGACAGGGGCCTCCTACGAGCAGTACTTC,CASSLRTGASYEQYF
TRBD1,-,TRBV19,TRBJ2-7,TGTGCCAGTAGTCCGGGACAGCTTTACGAGCAGTACTTC,CASSPGQLYEQYF
-,-,TRBV2,TRBJ2-2,TGTGCCAGCAGTGGAGGGGGGGGGCGAACCGGGGAGCTGTTTTTT,CASSGGGGRTGELFF
TRBD1,-,TRBV6-6,TRBJ1-1,TGTGCCAGCAGTAGACAGGGCATGAACACTGAAGCTTTCTTT,CASSRQGMNTEAFF
-,-,TRBV29-1,TRBJ2-1,TGCAGCGTTGGCGGGACTGAGCAGTTCTTC,CSVGGTEQFF
TRBD1,-,TRBV4-1,TRBJ2-7,TGCGCCAGCAGCCAAGCCACCGGGACAGCGTCCTCCTACGAGCAGTACTTC,CASSQATGTASSYEQYF
-,-,TRBV5-1,TRBJ2-7,TGCGCCAGCAGCTTGGTGGCGGGTAGCTCCTACGAGCAGTACTTC,CASSLVAGSSYEQYF
-,-,TRBV28,TRBJ2-2,TGTGCCAGCAGCCCACCAAGCGCGAACACCGGGGAGCTGTTTTTT,CASSPPSANTGELFF
TRBD2,few,TRBV14,TRBJ2-7,TGTGCCAGCAGCCAAGATCTGTCGACTAGCTCCGAGCAGTACTTC,CASSQDLSTSSEQYF
-,few,TRBV6-5,TRBJ1-2,TGTGCCAGCAGTTATAGGGAGATCTACACCTTC,CASSYREIYTF
-,-,TRBV5-1,TRBJ2-1,TGCGCCAGCAGCTTCGCGACAGGAAGCAATGAGCAGTTCTTC,CASSFATGSNEQFF
-,-,TRBV28,TRBJ1-5,TGTGCCAGCAACTACATCAGGGATCAGCCCCAGCATTTT,CASNYIRDQPQHF
TRBD2,-,TRBV2,TRBJ2-2,TGTGCCACCTCTAGCGGGAGGGCCGGGGAGCTGTTTTTT,CATSSGRAGELFF
TRBD1,-,TRBV7-2,TRBJ1-6,TGTGCCACGAGGACAGGGGTCTCACCCCTCCACTTT,CATRTGVSPLHF
TRBD1,-,TRBV6-1,TRBJ2-7,TGTGCCAGCAGTATGGACAGGGGGCCCGAGCAGTACTTC,CASSMDRGPEQYF
TRBD2,-,TRBV9,TRBJ2-1,TGTGCCAGCAGCGTAGACGGGAGGTACAATGAGCAGTTCTTC,CASSVDGRYNEQFF
TRBD2,once,TRBV4-3,TRBJ2-7,TGCGCCAGCAGCCAAGATTATAGCGGGAATGGGCAGCAGTACTTC,CASSQDYSGNGQQYF
TRBD1,-,TRBV20-1,TRBJ2-1,TGCAGTGCTCCGAGGGGACAGCCGCAGTTCTTC,CSAPRGQPQFF